These 22 T cell receptor beta chains were sequenced from one sample in a study of beta chain features in type 1 diabetes. Reverse transcription of all isolated RNA meant that expressed TCRB transcripts were sequenced. The table came from immunoSEQ multiplex PCR; TCRdb's copy has only in-frame clones and leaves some out. The sample lists around 430,000 clones; about 29% were seen once. The source material was naive CD4+ T cells from blood. The origin of the receptors is a man aged 18 to 29 in good health.

This chain uses TRBV6-5 with TRBJ2-1; no firm D call. The CDR3 is 15 amino acids. The V end lost 2 bases, the J end lost 0 bases, and 8 bases lay between the germline ends. Per the germline V gene, CDR1 is MNHEY and CDR2 is SVGAGI. The CDR3 sequence is CASSYGGISYNEQFF. The CDR3 DNA reads TGTGCCAGCAGTTACGGTGGAATCTCCTACAATGAGCAGTTCTTC.

The chain couples TRBV4-3 to TRBJ2-3, with 8 bases identical to TRBD2. Germline V CDR1 and CDR2: LGHNA, YSLEER. The CDR3 length is 15 residues. V was clipped by 6 bases and J by 4 bases; unmatched bases: 9. CDR3 DNA sequence: TGCGCCAGCAGTGATTCTAGCGGGTGGCCAGATACGCAGTATTTT. Its translation: CASSDSSGWPDTQYF.

The sample holds one count of this clone. V gene TRBV25-1 combines with J gene TRBJ2-5; D possibly corresponds to TRBD2 (6 bases). The CDR3 runs 14 residues. V gave up 6 bases and J gave up 9 bases, with 20 bases separating them. Germline V gene sequence: CDR1 MGHDK, CDR2 SYGVNS. The CDR3 nucleotides read TGTGCCAGCAGCCTCAGTGGGGGGTATGGGGCCCAGTACTTC. Translating gives CASSLSGGYGAQYF.

The chain has TRBV5-1 and TRBJ2-5, with TRBD1 identical over 7 bases. V trimming: 4 bases; J trimming: 4 bases; junction bases outside the gene matches: 7. The CDR3 covers 14 residues. Germline V gene sequence: CDR1 SGHRS, CDR2 YFSETQ. For the CDR3, the DNA is TGCGCCAGCAGCCAAGACAGGGTAGCAGAGACCCAGTACTTC. Amino acids: CASSQDRVAETQYF.

This clone was observed a handful of times. Other DNA sequences in the same sample also yield this CDR3. The gene calls are TRBV25-1 and TRBJ2-7; 12 nucleotides agree with TRBD2. The germline V gene has CDR1 MGHDK and CDR2 SYGVNS. The CDR3 runs 15 residues. V trimming: 2 bases; J trimming: 4 bases; junction bases outside the gene matches: 3. CDR3 loop: CASSEGTSGRYEQYF. The CDR3 bases are TGTGCCAGCAGTGAAGGAACTAGCGGGAGGTACGAGCAGTACTTC.

The rearrangement links TRBV29-1 to TRBJ2-1; 8 bases line up with TRBD2. V dropped 8 bases and J dropped 6; count of bases not matched to a gene: 12. The CDR3 contains 14 residues. Germline CDR1 is SQVTM and CDR2 is ANQGSEA. The CDR3 protein is CSKAVSGISNEQFF. CDR3 coding DNA: TGCAGCAAGGCGGTTAGCGGGATCAGCAATGAGCAGTTCTTC.

A note on this clone: Additional DNA sequences in this sample encode the identical CDR3. This chain joins TRBV19 and TRBJ2-6; D possibly corresponds to TRBD1 (7 bases). V was pared by 3 bases and J by 1 base, with 10 bases between. This CDR3 has 16 amino acids. Per germline, CDR1 LNHDA and CDR2 SQIVND (reference sequence). The CDR3 loop is CASSIAGGSGANVLTF. CDR3 DNA: TGTGCCAGTAGTATCGCAGGGGGGTCTGGGGCCAACGTCCTGACTTTC.

V and J are TRBV7-9 and TRBJ2-7; no reliable D call. V gave up 2 bases and J gave up 10 bases, with 12 bases separating them. The CDR3 totals 12 residues. The germline CDR1 and CDR2 sequences are SEHNR and FQNEAQ (reference sequence). In DNA form, the CDR3 reads TGTGCCAGCAGCTTATCCGCAGATCGACAGTACTTC. Protein sequence: CASSLSADRQYF.

The sample holds a few counts of this clone. J is TRBJ2-1 and V is TRBV29-1, with 14 bases matching TRBD2. This CDR3 has 15 amino acids. Germline CDR1 and CDR2: SQVTM and ANQGSEA. Trimming at V came to 7 bases and at J to 4 bases, leaving 6 bases not matched to a gene. CDR3 bases: TGCAGCGGTAAGGGGACTAGCGGGAGATACAATGAGCAGTTCTTC. This sequence encodes CSGKGTSGRYNEQFF.

V and J are TRBV21-1 and TRBJ2-1; the table calls TRBD1, which could not be checked here. TRBV21-1 is tagged as a pseudogene. This CDR3 contains 12 residues. The CDR3 DNA reads TGTGCCAGCAGCAGACAGGGCAATGAGCAGTTCTTC. As protein: CASSRQGNEQFF.

The gene calls are TRBV20-1 and TRBJ2-5; 7 bases fit TRBD1. Germline V gene lookup returns CDR1 DFQATT and CDR2 SNEGSKA (reference sequence). V shed 6 bases and J 10 bases; nucleotides not matched to a gene: 8. The CDR3 totals 11 residues. The CDR3 nucleotides are TGCAGTGCCTCGGACAGGATAAGCCAGTACTTC. Amino acid sequence: CSASDRISQYF.

The chain combines TRBV30 with TRBJ1-2; 7 bases agree with TRBD1. The CDR3 totals 14 residues. Germline lookup yields CDR1 GTSNPN and CDR2 SVGIG (reference sequence). The ends lost 6 bases at V and 7 bases at J; junction bases unmatched: 14. CDR3 residues: CACNEGATARGYTF. DNA for the CDR3: TGTGCCTGTAATGAGGGGGCGACGGCTCGTGGCTACACCTTC.

The chain uses TRBV2 and TRBJ2-4; D is unclear. The V end was cut by 10 bases, the J end by 4 bases, with 14 bases between. From germline, CDR1 is SNHLY and CDR2 FYNNEI. The CDR3 is made up of 13 amino acids. DNA for the CDR3: TGTGCCACCAAGGCACAGCTAAAAAACATTCAGTACTTC. It translates to CATKAQLKNIQYF.

On this clone itself: Other nucleotide sequences in the sample specify the same CDR3. This chain connects TRBV30 to TRBJ2-3; TRBD1 aligns across 9 bases. CDR1 is GTSNPN, CDR2 SVGIG, per germline (reference sequence). Unmatched junction bases numbered 1, after V lost 5 bases and J lost 4 bases. This CDR3 is 12 amino acids long. The CDR3: CAWGQGPDTQYF. The CDR3 nucleotides read TGTGCCTGGGGACAGGGGCCAGATACGCAGTATTTT.

The rearrangement links TRBV7-6 to TRBJ2-1; 7 bases are a match to TRBD2. The CDR3 has 15 amino acids. CDR1 is SGHVS, CDR2 FNYEAQ, per germline. The V and J ends lost 3 bases and 6 bases, in that order; junction bases with no gene match: 8. Here the CDR3 reads CASSFNSGQTNEQFF. Here the CDR3 DNA reads TGTGCCAGCAGCTTTAATAGCGGGCAAACCAATGAGCAGTTCTTC.

V usage is TRBV11-2 and J usage is TRBJ2-1, with TRBD2 matching 7 bases. V dropped 5 bases and J dropped 0; count of bases not matched to a gene: 4. This CDR3 has 15 amino acids. Per the germline V gene, CDR1 is SGHAT and CDR2 is FQNNGV. CDR3 region: CASSKAGSSYNEQFF. In DNA form, the CDR3 reads TGTGCCAGCAGCAAAGCGGGAAGCTCCTACAATGAGCAGTTCTTC.

Concerning this clone: The sample holds other DNA sequences that translate to the same CDR3. V gene TRBV9 combines with J gene TRBJ2-2, with D unclear. The V end was cut by 3 bases, the J end by 0 bases, with 6 bases between. This CDR3 spans 14 amino acids. Per the germline V gene, CDR1 is SGDLS and CDR2 is YYNGEE. The CDR3 coding sequence is TGTGCCAGCAGCGACAGAACGAACACCGGGGAGCTGTTTTTT. It specifies CASSDRTNTGELFF.

The V and J genes are TRBV29-1 and TRBJ2-1; D may be TRBD1 or TRBD2 (6 bases each). Trimming pared 6 bases from V and 0 bases from J, leaving 12 bases between. The CDR3 has 14 amino acids. Germline lookup yields CDR1 SQVTM and CDR2 ANQGSEA. The CDR3 spells CSVSKGGSYNEQFF. CDR3 nucleotides: TGCAGCGTGAGTAAGGGGGGCTCCTACAATGAGCAGTTCTTC.

This CDR3 reads CASSSVQGGEQYF. The CDR3 DNA reads as TGTGCCAGCAGCTCGGTCCAGGGGGGCGAGCAGTACTTC. The gene calls are TRBV7-2 and TRBJ2-7; the D gene is possibly TRBD1 (7 bases). Per germline, CDR1 SGHTA and CDR2 FQGNSA. This CDR3 comprises 13 residues. The V end lost 4 bases, the J end lost 6 bases, and 13 bases lay between the germline ends.

Comments on this clone: At the DNA level, this CDR3 is encoded by other sequences in the same sample as well. The chain recombines TRBV7-9 with TRBJ2-3; no clear D gene. The CDR3 extends over 11 amino acids. Germline values: CDR1 SEHNR, CDR2 FQNEAQ (reference sequence). Trimming left V 5 bases short and J 0 bases short, with 0 bases between. The CDR3 DNA reads as TGTGCCAGCAGCAGCACAGATACGCAGTATTTT. This codes for CASSSTDTQYF.

This chain connects TRBV7-9 to TRBJ2-3, with 7 bases aligning to TRBD1. Germline-derived CDR1 and CDR2 are SEHNR and FQNEAQ (reference sequence). V lost 4 bases, J lost 4 bases, and 8 bases stayed unmatched. This CDR3 has 15 amino acids. In nucleotides, the CDR3 is TGTGCCAGCAGCTCCTACAGACAGGGCTCAGATACGCAGTATTTT. This gives the protein CASSSYRQGSDTQYF.

This clone was counted between two and nine times. This chain connects TRBV7-2 to TRBJ2-3; 7 nucleotides agree with TRBD1. The CDR3 is made up of 13 amino acids. V was clipped by 5 bases and J by 4 bases; unmatched bases: 3. Germline V gives CDR1 SGHTA, CDR2 FQGNSA. CDR3 bases: TGTGCCAGCAGCCGAGACAGGGCAGATACGCAGTATTTT. This encodes CASSRDRADTQYF.